This entry lists 16 T cell receptor beta chains sequenced from one sample in a study of blood T cell repertoires in COVID-19. TCRdb keeps only in-frame clones here, not all; method: immunoSEQ multiplex PCR. Found here are approximately 220,000 clones, 83% of them singletons; the top ten hold approximately 4.8%. Sequenced material: PBMCs or T cells enriched from blood (not recorded which). The receptors derive from a woman aged 45-65 years who had been exposed to COVID-19.

This chain uses TRBV30 with TRBJ1-6, with 8 positions matching TRBD1. CDR3 size: 14 residues. Germline CDR1 GTSNPN, CDR2 SVGIG (reference sequence). The V and J ends lost 7 bases and 4 bases, in that order; junction bases with no gene match: 6. In DNA form, the CDR3 reads TGTGCCTCGTCGACAGGGGAATATAATTCACCCCTCCACTTT. It yields the protein CASSTGEYNSPLHF.

This clone was recorded a few times. Distinct nucleotide sequences in the sample also encode this CDR3. The CDR3 DNA follows: TGTGCCAGCTCACCACAGGGGGCTGGTGGCTACACCTTC. It encodes CASSPQGAGGYTF. The chain joins TRBV18 to TRBJ1-2; TRBD1 aligns across 7 bases. The germline gives CDR1 KGHSH, CDR2 LQKENI. J gave up 7 bases and V 1 base, and 3 bases lay outside the gene matches. This CDR3 comprises 13 residues.

The gene calls are TRBV5-1 and TRBJ2-3, with 8 bases fitting TRBD2. The CDR3 runs to 15 residues. Germline CDR1 reads SGHRS; CDR2 reads YFSETQ. V lost 2 bases and J lost 6; bases outside the gene matches: 8. The CDR3 DNA sequence: TGCGCCAGCAGCTTAAGCGGGGGCCAGCGTGATACGCAGTATTTT. This gives the protein CASSLSGGQRDTQYF.

The chain is built from TRBV9 and TRBJ1-1; D is undetermined. V lost 4 bases and J lost 5, with 12 bases in between. Germline CDR1 and CDR2: SGDLS and YYNGEE. This CDR3 spans 13 amino acids. CDR3 in amino acids: CASSFSGGTEAFF. The DNA for the CDR3 is TGTGCCAGCAGCTTCTCGGGAGGGACTGAAGCTTTCTTT.

The chain is built from TRBV4-3 and TRBJ1-1; TRBD1 is a possible D gene (5 bases). Trimming cost V 0 bases and J 5 bases, with 13 bases left between them. The CDR3 is 15 residues long. CDR1 is LGHNA and CDR2 is YSLEER in the germline V gene. This CDR3 is CASSQDLGRGTEAFF. The CDR3 nucleotides read TGCGCCAGCAGCCAAGATCTAGGGAGGGGTACTGAAGCTTTCTTT.

The chain carries TRBV6-6 and TRBJ1-3; D gene ambiguous. Between the trimmed V and J ends, which lost 5 bases and 0 bases, there was a span of 11 bases. CDR3 size: 15 residues. Germline values: CDR1 MNHNY, CDR2 SVGAGI (reference sequence). CDR3 amino acids: CASSLPSLSGNTIYF. In DNA, the CDR3 is TGTGCCAGCAGTCTTCCGAGCCTCTCTGGAAACACCATATATTTT.

This chain uses TRBV4-3 with TRBJ1-2; the D gene is possibly TRBD1 (5 bases). Germline values: CDR1 LGHNA, CDR2 YSLEER. The V end lost 0 bases, the J end lost 5 bases, and 13 bases lay between the germline ends. CDR3 length: 15 amino acids. The CDR3: CASSQEYGRDYGYTF. The CDR3 DNA reads as TGCGCCAGCAGCCAAGAATACGGCAGGGATTATGGCTACACCTTC.

The chain employs TRBV12-3 or TRBV12-4 and TRBJ1-1; 8 bases map to TRBD1. The CDR3 totals 13 residues. With 7 bases clipped from V and 3 bases from J, the junction kept 4 bases outside the gene matches. CDR3 sequence: CASTMDRDTEAFF. The CDR3 DNA follows: TGTGCCAGCACCATGGACAGGGACACTGAAGCTTTCTTT.

The chain uses TRBV5-1 and TRBJ1-2; no clear D gene. Trimming stripped 4 bases from V and 0 bases from J, with 10 bases between. This CDR3 comprises 14 residues. Germline V gene data show CDR1 as SGHRS and CDR2 as YFSETQ. DNA of the CDR3: TGCGCCAGCAGCCCCGGAGCAGCTAACTATGGCTACACCTTC. Its protein is CASSPGAANYGYTF.

The V gene is TRBV9, the J gene TRBJ2-5, with a possible D match to TRBD2 (5 bases). Germline CDR1 is SGDLS and CDR2 is YYNGEE. CDR3 length equals 15 residues. V was clipped by 1 base and J by 5 bases, with 15 bases between them. The CDR3 spells CASSVSTLTGETQYF. The CDR3 nucleotides read TGTGCCAGCAGCGTATCTACCCTAACGGGGGAGACCCAGTACTTC.

The genes are TRBV13 and TRBJ1-3, with a tentative D call TRBD1 (6 bases). The V end lost 5 bases, the J end lost 2 bases, and 10 bases lay between the germline ends. Per the germline V gene, CDR1 is PRHDT and CDR2 is FYEKMQ (reference sequence). The CDR3 consists of 14 residues. The CDR3 region has the DNA TGTGCCAGCAGCAACCGACAGGCTGGAAACACCATATATTTT. Protein sequence: CASSNRQAGNTIYF.

The J gene is TRBJ2-2, the V gene TRBV3-1 (or the pseudogene TRBV3-2); D gene ambiguous. V gave up 4 bases and J gave up 7 bases, with 10 bases separating them. From germline, CDR1 is LGHDT and CDR2 YNNKEL (reference sequence). The CDR3 is 13 amino acids. For the CDR3, the DNA is TGTGCCAGCAGCCCTATCGGGTACGGGGAGCTGTTTTTT. Translating it yields CASSPIGYGELFF.

In this sample, this clone turned up a few times. The chain combines TRBV28 with TRBJ2-2; perhaps TRBD1 as D (6 bases). CDR1 is MDHEN, CDR2 SYDVKM, per germline. This CDR3 spans 15 amino acids. The V and J ends lost 5 bases and 5 bases respectively, with 15 bases between them. CDR3 residues: CASSNRGQITGELFF. DNA for the CDR3: TGTGCCAGCAGTAACCGTGGACAGATTACCGGGGAGCTGTTTTTT.

The rearrangement uses TRBV2 and TRBJ2-1; 7 nucleotides line up with TRBD2. Unmatched junction bases numbered 9, after V lost 7 bases and J lost 9 bases. The V gene's germline CDR1 is SNHLY and CDR2 FYNNEI. This CDR3 comprises 13 residues. In DNA form, the CDR3 reads TGTGCCAGCAACGGACTAGGATGGGGTGAGCAGTTCTTC. This gives the protein CASNGLGWGEQFF. Full variable domain (remainder filled in from reference TRBV2 and TRBJ2-1): EPEVTQTPSHQVTQMGQEVILRCVPISNHLYFYWYRQILGQKVEFLVSFYNNEISEKSEIFDDQFSVERPDGSNFTLKIRSTKLEDSAMYFCASNGLGWGEQFFGPGTRLTVL.

Here the CDR3 reads CASRRTSGVPTSYEQYF. DNA for the CDR3: TGCGCCAGCAGGCGTACTAGCGGGGTACCGACTTCCTACGAGCAGTACTTC. This sequence joins TRBV10-1 and TRBJ2-7; 10 bases are shared with TRBD2. Germline assignment: CDR1 WNHNN and CDR2 SYGVQD (reference sequence). V shed 6 bases, J shed 1 base, and the junction held 12 bases outside the gene matches. The CDR3 is 17 residues long.

V and J are TRBV7-2 and TRBJ2-5, with D perhaps matching TRBD2 (5 bases). Germline lookup yields CDR1 SGHTA and CDR2 FQGNSA. Deletions cut 1 base from V and 5 bases from J, with 17 bases between. This CDR3 is 16 amino acids long. Here the CDR3 DNA reads TGTGCCAGCAGCTTAGTGTACGGGATTTTAGGGGAGACCCAGTACTTC. Amino acid sequence: CASSLVYGILGETQYF.